One and the same sample provided the 30 T cell receptor beta chains below, sequenced in a study of T-cell reconstitution after alpha-beta-depleted transplantation in children. Unique molecular identifiers tagged the TCRbeta library. Each CDR3 protein is one row after TCRdb ran MiXCR on the PCR reads. The sample includes about 190,000 distinct CDR3 sequences, around 10% of them seen just once. The specimen was PBMCs, collected before TCRalphabeta/CD19-depleted stem cell transplant. Receptors were obtained from a boy between 2 and 10 years old with acute myeloid leukemia, due to receive a stem cell transplant.

The chain joins TRBV25-1 to TRBJ2-1, with D perhaps matching TRBD2 (5 bases). V was pared by 3 bases and J by 3 bases, with 12 bases between. CDR1 is MGHDK and CDR2 is SYGVNS in the germline V gene. The CDR3 spans 15 residues. In nucleotides, the CDR3 is TGTGCCAGCAGTGATCTCGGGGTGGACTACAATGAGCAGTTCTTC. Translating it yields CASSDLGVDYNEQFF. Variable domain in full (rest from reference TRBV25-1 and TRBJ2-1): EADIYQTPRYLVIGTGKKITLECSQTMGHDKMYWYQQDPGMELHLIHYSYGVNSTEKGDLSSESTVSRIRTEHFPLTLESARPSHTSQYLCASSDLGVDYNEQFFGPGTRLTVL.

This clonotype was seen ten or more times. The chain is built from TRBV24-1 and TRBJ1-2; 8 bases line up with TRBD1. V lost 3 bases and J lost 5; bases outside the gene matches: 4. From germline, CDR1 is KGHDR and CDR2 SFDVKD. The CDR3 length is 14 residues. The CDR3 DNA reads TGTGCCACCAGTGATGCCGGGACAGGTTATGGCTACACCTTC. Protein sequence: CATSDAGTGYGYTF.

This clonotype was recorded at least ten times. The chain uses TRBV5-1 and TRBJ1-2; D remains unclear. The germline V and J ends were trimmed by 4 bases and 2 bases, with 15 bases remaining between them. The CDR3 length is 15 residues. Per the germline V gene, CDR1 is SGHRS and CDR2 is YFSETQ. Here the CDR3 reads CASSPDGKSNYGYTF. DNA for the CDR3: TGCGCCAGCAGCCCAGATGGAAAAAGCAACTATGGCTACACCTTC.

This clonotype was recorded at least ten times. The chain links TRBV29-1 to TRBJ2-7; 7 bases align to TRBD1. This CDR3 region has 15 residues. Germline values: CDR1 SQVTM, CDR2 ANQGSEA. The ends lost 7 bases at V and 3 bases at J; junction bases unmatched: 15. DNA of the CDR3: TGCAGCGCCCGCGTACCGGGACAGAACATCTACGAGCAGTACTTC. This encodes CSARVPGQNIYEQYF.

This clonotype was counted at least ten times. The chain combines TRBV27 with TRBJ1-1, with TRBD1 as a possible D gene (6 bases). CDR1 is MNHEY, CDR2 SMNVEV, per germline (reference sequence). CDR3 length: 14 residues. Deletions cut 4 bases from V and 5 bases from J, with 14 bases between. CDR3: CASSSRGRRTEAFF. CDR3 coding DNA: TGTGCCAGCAGTTCACGGGGGCGGAGGACTGAAGCTTTCTTT.

This clonotype was seen ten or more times. An end of the junction differs from the germline gene, which may be a read error. CDR3: CASSITPGQGSLFFFDYGYTF. CDR3 DNA sequence: TGTGCTAGCAGCATAACTCCGGGACAGGGGAGTTTATTTTTCTTTGACTATGGCTACACCTTC. The rearrangement uses TRBV7-7 and TRBJ1-2; TRBD1 matches at 10 bases. This CDR3 spans 21 amino acids. Germline V gene sequence: CDR1 SSHAT, CDR2 FNYEAQ (reference sequence).

This clonotype occurred many times. The chain employs TRBV28 and TRBJ2-5; D might be TRBD1 (5 bases). Looked up from germline, CDR1 is MDHEN and CDR2 is SYDVKM. This CDR3 has 14 residues. Between the trimmed V and J ends, which lost 7 bases and 3 bases, there was a span of 15 bases. CDR3 bases: TGTGCCAGCATATCATACGACAGCAAAGAGACCCAGTACTTC. Translated, it gives CASISYDSKETQYF.

In regard to this clonotype: This may stem from a read error, because a much larger clone lies one nucleotide away. Likely a read error: the CDR3 ends without its conserved phenylalanine or tryptophan. The chain employs TRBV5-1 and TRBJ1-6; D call uncertain. V lost 4 bases to trimming and J lost 2 bases, with 10 bases between them. Germline CDR1 reads SGHRS; CDR2 reads YFSETQ. The CDR3 is 15 residues long. Here the CDR3 reads CASSERHPYNSPLHL. CDR3 DNA: TGCGCCAGCAGCGAAAGACACCCCTATAATTCACCCCTCCACTTA.

There are many counts of this clonotype. The chain links TRBV20-1 to TRBJ1-1; D gene ambiguous. Trimming left V 7 bases short and J 10 bases short, with 13 bases between. The CDR3 has 10 residues. Per the germline V gene, CDR1 is DFQATT and CDR2 is SNEGSKA (reference sequence). The CDR3 bases are TGCAGTGTTTGGAGTCTTGGAGCTTTCTTT. Its protein is CSVWSLGAFF.

V usage is TRBV25-1 and J usage is TRBJ2-2; weak D call: TRBD1 (5 bases). The CDR3 spans 15 residues. Deletions cut 2 bases from V and 4 bases from J, with 11 bases between. Germline V gene lookup returns CDR1 MGHDK and CDR2 SYGVNS. As DNA, the CDR3 is TGTGCCAGCAGTGAACAGGGAAGTTCCACCGGGGAGCTGTTTTTT. Amino acids: CASSEQGSSTGELFF.

This clonotype was picked up many times. This chain connects TRBV12-3 or TRBV12-4 to TRBJ2-3; D possibly corresponds to TRBD1 (6 bases). Trimming took 6 bases from V and 2 from J, leaving 15 bases between them. This CDR3 region has 15 residues. This chain's CDR3 is CASSLSRGATDTQYF. The CDR3 DNA reads as TGTGCCAGCAGCCTGTCCAGGGGCGCCACAGATACGCAGTATTTT.

This clonotype occurred many times. This chain links TRBV12-3 or TRBV12-4 with TRBJ2-3; 12 bases match TRBD2. There are 13 residues in the CDR3. V was clipped by 6 bases and J by 8 bases; unmatched bases: 3. This CDR3 is CASSETSGSTQYF. The CDR3 DNA is TGTGCCAGCAGCGAGACTAGCGGGAGTACGCAGTATTTT.

In this sample, this clonotype turned up many times. The gene calls are TRBV20-1 and TRBJ1-1, with unresolved D. CDR1 and CDR2 (germline): DFQATT, SNEGSKA (reference sequence). The length of the CDR3 is 10 residues. V lost 4 bases and J lost 10, with 10 bases in between. Here the CDR3 reads CSATSVLAFF. DNA of the CDR3: TGCAGTGCTACGTCCGTTTTAGCTTTCTTT.

This clonotype was detected ten times or more. The V call is TRBV9, the J call TRBJ1-1; 10 bases are a match to TRBD1. Trimming took 3 bases from V and 6 from J; bases not matched to a gene: 2. Germline-derived CDR1 and CDR2 are SGDLS and YYNGEE. This CDR3 contains 13 residues. The CDR3 is CASSAGTGAEAFF. The CDR3 coding sequence is TGTGCCAGCAGCGCCGGGACAGGGGCTGAAGCTTTCTTT.

In its sample, this clonotype was seen many times. This sequence joins TRBV12-3 or TRBV12-4 and TRBJ2-7; the D gene is possibly TRBD1 (6 bases). The CDR3 length is 14 residues. V was trimmed by 6 bases and J by 6 bases, leaving 18 bases between them. CDR3 nucleotides: TGTGCCAGCAGCCCAGAATCCAGGGGTCCCGAGCAGTACTTC. Its protein product is CASSPESRGPEQYF.

This clonotype was counted at least ten times. The chain joins TRBV6-1 to TRBJ1-3; no reliable D call. The V end lost 7 bases, the J end lost 2 bases, and 9 bases lay between the germline ends. The germline gives CDR1 MNHNS, CDR2 SASEGT. The CDR3 is 13 residues long. The CDR3 protein is CASKRITGNTIYF. For the CDR3, the DNA is TGTGCCAGCAAACGCATCACTGGAAACACCATATATTTT.

About this clonotype: A read error may account for a junction end that differs from germline. The gene calls are TRBV13 and TRBJ2-3; no clear D. Germline CDR1 is PRHDT and CDR2 is FYEKMQ (reference sequence). The CDR3 runs to 16 residues. The CDR3 DNA reads TGTGCCAGCAGCTCCAGACGACACGTTAGCACATATACGCAGTATTTT. It codes for CASSSRRHVSTYTQYF.

This clonotype was counted ten times or more. The chain combines TRBV7-6 with TRBJ2-3; D is unresolved. The CDR3 is made up of 15 amino acids. CDR1 and CDR2 from the germline V gene are SGHVS and FNYEAQ. V was clipped by 1 base and J by 0 bases, with 8 bases between them. DNA for the CDR3: TGTGCCAGCAGCTTAGGCTACGGGAGCACAGATACGCAGTATTTT. This gives the protein CASSLGYGSTDTQYF.

This clonotype was recorded at least ten times. V gene TRBV11-3 combines with J gene TRBJ2-2; 7 nucleotides agree with TRBD2. V lost 5 bases, J lost 0 bases, and 3 bases stayed unmatched. The CDR3 has 15 amino acids. Germline CDR1 reads SGHNT; CDR2 reads YENEEA. The CDR3 loop is CASSPSGTNTGELFF. The CDR3 nucleotides are TGTGCCAGCAGCCCTAGCGGCACGAACACCGGGGAGCTGTTTTTT.

The sample holds many counts of this clonotype. The genes are TRBV6-1 and TRBJ1-5; TRBD1 matches at 9 bases. Germline V gene sequence: CDR1 MNHNS, CDR2 SASEGT. V was clipped by 5 bases and J by 4 bases; unmatched bases: 12. The CDR3 is 17 residues long. The CDR3 sequence is CASSTGTGSVGNQPQHF. CDR3 nucleotide sequence: TGTGCCAGCAGTACCGGGACAGGGAGCGTGGGGAATCAGCCCCAGCATTTT.

As for this clonotype: This may arise from a read error, as a much more abundant clone is one base away. The chain has TRBV4-1 and TRBJ2-2; D gene ambiguous. The length of the CDR3 is 15 residues. V lost 2 bases and J lost 3, with 10 bases in between. Germline V gene sequence: CDR1 MGHRA, CDR2 YSYEKL. The CDR3, as DNA: TGCGCCAGCAGCCAACGTAGGGCGGACACCGGGGAGCTGTTTTTT. Protein product: CASSQRRADTGELFF.

This clonotype was detected ten times or more. The J gene is TRBJ2-7, the V gene TRBV20-1; TRBD2 matches at 9 bases. Trimming took 6 bases from V and 0 from J; bases not matched to a gene: 6. The CDR3 covers 14 residues. Germline V gene lookup returns CDR1 DFQATT and CDR2 SNEGSKA (reference sequence). In DNA, the CDR3 is TGCAGTGCCCTAAAGCGGGGGGACTCCTACGAGCAGTACGTC. This translates into CSALKRGDSYEQYV.

This clonotype has a count of ten or more. The chain joins TRBV20-1 to TRBJ1-1; D unresolved. Deletions cut 6 bases from V and 3 bases from J, with 8 bases between. CDR3 length equals 11 residues. Per germline, CDR1 DFQATT and CDR2 SNEGSKA (reference sequence). CDR3 region: CSAGGDTEAFF. DNA of the CDR3: TGCAGTGCCGGTGGGGACACTGAAGCTTTCTTT.

This chain connects TRBV3-1 to TRBJ2-1, with 14 bases matching TRBD2. The ends lost 11 bases at V and 9 bases at J; junction bases unmatched: 21. Germline lookup yields CDR1 LGHDT and CDR2 YNNKEL (reference sequence). The CDR3 contains 18 residues. The CDR3 protein is CAFCHRTSGGTTVGEQFF. The CDR3 DNA is TGTGCCTTCTGTCATCGGACTAGCGGGGGGACGACCGTCGGTGAGCAGTTCTTC.

In this sample, this clonotype turned up many times. The gene calls are TRBV6-5 and TRBJ1-6; D is uncertain. Germline-derived CDR1 and CDR2 are MNHEY and SVGAGI. CDR3 length: 17 residues. Trimming shortened V by 7 bases and J by 9 bases, and 25 bases separated the two germline ends. The CDR3 protein is CASTPSPRQEVVSPLHF. In nucleotides, the CDR3 is TGTGCCAGCACCCCGAGCCCCCGCCAGGAGGTGGTTTCACCCCTCCACTTT.

This clonotype showed up many times. The chain employs TRBV28 and TRBJ1-1; D not certain. Looked up from germline, CDR1 is MDHEN and CDR2 is SYDVKM. This CDR3 is built from 12 residues. Deletions cut 6 bases from V and 1 base from J, with 6 bases between. DNA for the CDR3: TGTGCCAGCAGAACCACGAACACTGAAGCTTTCTTT. It yields the protein CASRTTNTEAFF.

This clonotype was seen more than once but under ten times. V gene TRBV4-2 combines with J gene TRBJ2-3, with D unclear. Germline V gene sequence: CDR1 LGHNA, CDR2 YNFKEQ. The length of the CDR3 is 16 residues. V was cut by 1 base and J by 5 bases, with 16 bases left in between. The CDR3 sequence is CASSQVEGRLRDTQYF. Written as DNA, the CDR3 is TGTGCCAGCAGCCAAGTGGAAGGGCGCCTTAGAGATACGCAGTATTTT.

This clonotype was detected only a few times. The genes are TRBV11-2 and TRBJ2-4; no firm D call. This CDR3 has 18 residues. V lost 3 bases and J lost 3, with 21 bases in between. From germline, CDR1 is SGHAT and CDR2 FQNNGV. Here the CDR3 DNA reads TGTGCCAGCAGCTTGAGATCGAAAGATATCTGGGACAAAAACATTCAGTACTTC. This codes for CASSLRSKDIWDKNIQYF.

The sample holds many counts of this clonotype. This rearrangement joins TRBV6-1 to TRBJ2-3; D is uncertain. With 7 bases removed from V and 4 bases from J, the gap between germline ends came to 9 bases. The length of the CDR3 is 12 residues. From germline, CDR1 is MNHNS and CDR2 SASEGT. The CDR3 DNA is TGTGCCAGCAATCTCTTAGCAGATACGCAGTATTTT. Its protein is CASNLLADTQYF.

This clonotype has a count of ten or more. This sequence joins TRBV6-5 and TRBJ2-7; 8 positions agree with TRBD1. Germline values: CDR1 MNHEY, CDR2 SVGAGI. This CDR3 comprises 15 residues. V dropped 0 bases and J dropped 5; count of bases not matched to a gene: 6. For the CDR3, the DNA is TGTGCCAGCAGTTACTCAGTGGACAGGGCCCACGAGCAGTACGTC. This translates into CASSYSVDRAHEQYV.